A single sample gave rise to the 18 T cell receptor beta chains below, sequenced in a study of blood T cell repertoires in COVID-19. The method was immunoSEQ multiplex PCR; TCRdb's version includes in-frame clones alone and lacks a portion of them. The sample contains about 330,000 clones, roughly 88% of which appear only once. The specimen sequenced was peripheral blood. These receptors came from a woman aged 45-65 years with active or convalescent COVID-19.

The CDR3 protein is CASSSGQGVSNQPQHF. CDR3 DNA sequence: TGTGCCAGCAGTTCAGGACAGGGGGTTAGCAATCAGCCCCAGCATTTT. The V gene is TRBV28, the J gene TRBJ1-5, with 10 bases lining up with TRBD1. Germline CDR1 MDHEN, CDR2 SYDVKM. With V trimmed by 4 bases and J by 0 bases, 3 bases remained unmatched. This CDR3 has 16 residues.

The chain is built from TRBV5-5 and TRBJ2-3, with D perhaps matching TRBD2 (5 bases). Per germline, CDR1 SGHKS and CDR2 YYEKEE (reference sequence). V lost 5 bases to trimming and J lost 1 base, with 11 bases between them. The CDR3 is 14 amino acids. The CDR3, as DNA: TGTGCCAGCAGTTCGAGCGGAGGCACAGATACGCAGTATTTT. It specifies CASSSSGGTDTQYF.

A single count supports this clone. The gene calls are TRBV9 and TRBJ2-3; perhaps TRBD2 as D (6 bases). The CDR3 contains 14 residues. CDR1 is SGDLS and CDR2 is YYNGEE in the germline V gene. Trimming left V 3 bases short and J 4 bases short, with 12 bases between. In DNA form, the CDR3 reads TGTGCCAGCAGCGCGGCTAGCGCTGCAGATACGCAGTATTTT. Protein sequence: CASSAASAADTQYF.

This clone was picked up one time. The CDR3 coding sequence is TGTGCCAGCAGCCCTGACAGGGTGGGGTACGAGCAGTACTTC. It specifies CASSPDRVGYEQYF. V usage is TRBV5-6 and J usage is TRBJ2-7, with 7 bases identical to TRBD1. Germline loops: CDR1 SGHDT, CDR2 YYEEEE. The CDR3 runs to 14 residues. With 4 bases clipped from V and 4 bases from J, the junction kept 8 bases outside the gene matches. The complete variable domain, with remaining parts taken from reference TRBV5-6 and TRBJ2-7, reads DAGVTQSPTHLIKTRGQQVTLRCSPKSGHDTVSWYQQALGQGPQFIFQYYEEEERQRGNFPDRFSGHQFPNYSSELNVNALLLGDSALYLCASSPDRVGYEQYFGPGTRLTVT.

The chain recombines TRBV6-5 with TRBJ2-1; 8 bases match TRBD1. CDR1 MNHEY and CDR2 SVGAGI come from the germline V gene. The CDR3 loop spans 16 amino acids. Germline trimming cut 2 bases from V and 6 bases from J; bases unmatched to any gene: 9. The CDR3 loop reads CASSYQGAQSRNEQFF. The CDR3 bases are TGTGCCAGCAGTTACCAGGGGGCGCAGTCCCGCAATGAGCAGTTCTTC.

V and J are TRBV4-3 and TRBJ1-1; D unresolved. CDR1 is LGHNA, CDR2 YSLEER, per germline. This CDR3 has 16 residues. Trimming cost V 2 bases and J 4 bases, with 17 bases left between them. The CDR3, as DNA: TGCGCCAGCAGCCAAAGTACCGGGCAGAGGGCCACTGAAGCTTTCTTT. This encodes CASSQSTGQRATEAFF.

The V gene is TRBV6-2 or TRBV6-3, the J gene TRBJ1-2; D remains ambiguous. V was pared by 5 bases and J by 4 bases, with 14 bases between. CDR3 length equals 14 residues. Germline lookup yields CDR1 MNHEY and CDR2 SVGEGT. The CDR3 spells CASSTPTDFYGYTF. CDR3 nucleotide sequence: TGTGCCAGCAGTACTCCCACAGATTTCTATGGCTACACCTTC.

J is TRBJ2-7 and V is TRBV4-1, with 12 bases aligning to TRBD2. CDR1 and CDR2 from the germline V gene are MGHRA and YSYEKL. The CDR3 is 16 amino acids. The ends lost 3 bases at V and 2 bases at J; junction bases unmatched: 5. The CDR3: CASSQESSGRAYEQYF. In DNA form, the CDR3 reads TGCGCCAGCAGCCAGGAATCTAGCGGGAGGGCCTACGAGCAGTACTTC.

The CDR3 sequence: CASSGREGQPQHF. In DNA, the CDR3 is TGTGCCAGCTCAGGCAGGGAAGGTCAGCCCCAGCATTTT. This sequence joins TRBV18 and TRBJ1-5; tentatively, D is TRBD1 (5 bases). The CDR3 length is 13 residues. V dropped 5 bases and J dropped 6 bases, with 11 bases sitting between them. Germline V gene lookup returns CDR1 KGHSH and CDR2 LQKENI.

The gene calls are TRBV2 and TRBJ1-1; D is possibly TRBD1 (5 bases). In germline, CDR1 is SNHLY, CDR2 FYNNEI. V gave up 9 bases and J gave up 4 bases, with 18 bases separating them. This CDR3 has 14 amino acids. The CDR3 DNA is TGTGCCAGGACAGAAGGGCTGCGGCTCACTGAAGCTTTCTTT. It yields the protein CARTEGLRLTEAFF.

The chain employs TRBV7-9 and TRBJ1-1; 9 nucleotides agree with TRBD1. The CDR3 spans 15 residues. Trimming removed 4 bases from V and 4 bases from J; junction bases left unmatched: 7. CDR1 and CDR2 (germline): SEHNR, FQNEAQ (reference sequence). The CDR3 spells CASSSRDRDPTEAFF. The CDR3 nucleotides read TGTGCCAGCAGCTCCCGGGACAGGGACCCCACTGAAGCTTTCTTT. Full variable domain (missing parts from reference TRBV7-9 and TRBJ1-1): DTGVSQNPRHKITKRGQNVTFRCDPISEHNRLYWYRQTLGQGPEFLTYFQNEAQLEKSRLLSDRFSAERPKGSFSTLEIQRTEQGDSAMYLCASSSRDRDPTEAFFGQGTRLTVV.

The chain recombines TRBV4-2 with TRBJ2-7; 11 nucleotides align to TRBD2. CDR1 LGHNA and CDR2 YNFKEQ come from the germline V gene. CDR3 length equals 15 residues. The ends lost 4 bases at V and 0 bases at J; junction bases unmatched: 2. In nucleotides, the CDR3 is TGTGCCAGCAGCCCGACTAGCGGGAACTCCTACGAGCAGTACTTC. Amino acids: CASSPTSGNSYEQYF.

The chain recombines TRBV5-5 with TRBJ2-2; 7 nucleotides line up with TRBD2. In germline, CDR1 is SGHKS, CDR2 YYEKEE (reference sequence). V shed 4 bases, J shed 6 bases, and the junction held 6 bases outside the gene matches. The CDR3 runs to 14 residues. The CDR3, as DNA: TGTGCCAGCAGCCAATTGACTAGCCCCGGGGAGCTGTTTTTT. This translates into CASSQLTSPGELFF.

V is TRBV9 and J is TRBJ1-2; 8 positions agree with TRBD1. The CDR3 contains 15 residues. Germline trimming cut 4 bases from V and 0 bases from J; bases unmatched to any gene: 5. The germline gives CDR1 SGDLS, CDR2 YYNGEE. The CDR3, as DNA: TGTGCCAGCAGCTCAGGGACAGGCTCTAACTATGGCTACACCTTC. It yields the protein CASSSGTGSNYGYTF.

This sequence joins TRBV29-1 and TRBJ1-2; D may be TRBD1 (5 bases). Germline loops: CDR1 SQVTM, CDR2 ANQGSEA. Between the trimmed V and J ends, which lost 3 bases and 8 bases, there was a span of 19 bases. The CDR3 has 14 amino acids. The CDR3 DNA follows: TGCAGCGTTGACGTAAGTCTTCAGGGTGGCGGCTACACCTTC. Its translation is CSVDVSLQGGGYTF.

CDR3 DNA: TGTGCCAGCAGAAAACGACAGGGGGCGCGAGAGACCCAGTACTTC. The encoded protein is CASRKRQGARETQYF. The V gene is TRBV27, the J gene TRBJ2-5; TRBD1 matches 10 bases. Germline V gene data show CDR1 as MNHEY and CDR2 as SMNVEV (reference sequence). The CDR3 runs to 15 residues. V lost 6 bases to trimming and J lost 4 bases; unmatched junction nucleotides: 8.

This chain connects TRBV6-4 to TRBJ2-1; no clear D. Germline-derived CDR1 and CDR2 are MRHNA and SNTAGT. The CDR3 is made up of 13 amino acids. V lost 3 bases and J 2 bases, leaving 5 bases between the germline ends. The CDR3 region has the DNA TGTGCCAGCAGTGAACGGGCCTACAATGAGCAGTTCTTC. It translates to CASSERAYNEQFF.

CDR3 sequence (DNA): TGTGCCAGCAGAATAGACAGTACTGTTGAGCTGTTTTTT. Amino acid sequence: CASRIDSTVELFF. The chain combines TRBV2 with TRBJ2-2; D perhaps matches TRBD1 (5 bases). The V and J ends lost 6 bases and 11 bases respectively, with 16 bases between them. Germline values: CDR1 SNHLY, CDR2 FYNNEI. This CDR3 region has 13 residues.